Following are 10 T cell receptor beta chains from one sample sequenced in a study of blood T cell repertoires in COVID-19. Only in-frame clones appear in the TCRdb table, and some are missing; sequencing was by immunoSEQ multiplex PCR. The profile shows a few hundred thousand clones, about 83% of them singletons. The material sequenced was peripheral blood. Receptors were obtained from a man older than 75 with acute or convalescent COVID-19.

The rearrangement joins TRBV5-6 to TRBJ2-2; D may be TRBD1 (6 bases). Germline loops: CDR1 SGHDT, CDR2 YYEEEE. The CDR3 covers 17 residues. The V gene lost 0 bases and the J gene lost 5 bases, with 17 bases spanning the gap. The DNA of the CDR3 is TGTGCCAGCAGCTTGGTGGGAACAGGGCTGGGAACCGGGGAGCTGTTTTTT. Protein sequence: CASSLVGTGLGTGELFF. Based on the CDR3 plus reference TRBV5-6 and TRBJ2-2, the full variable domain is DAGVTQSPTHLIKTRGQQVTLRCSPKSGHDTVSWYQQALGQGPQFIFQYYEEEERQRGNFPDRFSGHQFPNYSSELNVNALLLGDSALYLCASSLVGTGLGTGELFFGEGSRLTVL.

The CDR3: CASSESGILDTEAFF. CDR3 nucleotide sequence: TGTGCCAGCAGTGAATCAGGGATTTTGGACACTGAAGCTTTCTTT. V is TRBV2 and J is TRBJ1-1, with a possible D match to TRBD1 (5 bases). The CDR3 extends over 15 amino acids. The V and J ends lost 2 bases and 3 bases respectively, with 13 bases between them. The germline V gene has CDR1 SNHLY and CDR2 FYNNEI.

This clone showed up just once. The chain has TRBV13 and TRBJ2-6; 7 nucleotides line up with TRBD1. The CDR3 totals 18 residues. V gave up 1 base and J gave up 0 bases; unmatched junction bases: 6. Per germline, CDR1 PRHDT and CDR2 FYEKMQ (reference sequence). CDR3 amino acids: CASSLEGQLYSGANVLTF. The CDR3 nucleotides read TGTGCCAGCAGCTTAGAGGGACAGCTTTACTCTGGGGCCAACGTCCTGACTTTC.

The chain recombines TRBV5-5 with TRBJ2-3; 8 nucleotides match TRBD1. CDR3 length: 16 amino acids. Germline CDR1 and CDR2: SGHKS and YYEKEE (reference sequence). Unmatched junction bases numbered 10, after V lost 4 bases and J lost 3 bases. The CDR3 reads CASSPGQGRVTDTQYF. The CDR3 DNA reads TGTGCCAGCAGCCCCGGACAGGGACGGGTGACAGATACGCAGTATTTT.

The chain joins TRBV6-6 to TRBJ1-1, with TRBD1 matching 10 bases. Unmatched junction bases numbered 13, after V lost 6 bases and J lost 6 bases. This CDR3 comprises 16 residues. Germline values: CDR1 MNHNY, CDR2 SVGAGI (reference sequence). DNA for the CDR3: TGTGCCAGCAGCCCCGGGACAGGGGCTCTGGGGGCTGAAGCTTTCTTT. Protein product: CASSPGTGALGAEAFF.

The chain recombines TRBV5-1 with TRBJ2-2, with 9 bases lining up with TRBD1. The CDR3 is 17 amino acids. CDR1 and CDR2 from the germline V gene are SGHRS and YFSETQ. Trimming removed 4 bases from V and 3 bases from J; junction bases left unmatched: 10. This CDR3 is CASSHLPGQGHTGELFF. Written as DNA, the CDR3 is TGCGCCAGCAGCCATCTACCGGGACAGGGACACACCGGGGAGCTGTTTTTT.

This clone was counted once. The chain uses TRBV19 and TRBJ2-2; TRBD1 aligns across 9 bases. Germline CDR1 reads LNHDA; CDR2 reads SQIVND (reference sequence). Losses at the gene ends were 4 bases for V and 5 bases for J; bases not matched to a gene: 5. The length of the CDR3 is 15 residues. CDR3 protein: CASSKTGGLTGELFF. Here the CDR3 DNA reads TGTGCCAGTAGTAAGACAGGGGGTTTAACCGGGGAGCTGTTTTTT.

V and J are TRBV6-5 and TRBJ1-3; D is ambiguous. Trimming left V 2 bases short and J 1 base short, with 12 bases between. There are 16 residues in the CDR3. Per germline, CDR1 MNHEY and CDR2 SVGAGI. The CDR3 DNA reads as TGTGCCAGCAGTTACGATGCCCGGGGATCTGGAAACACCATATATTTT. Amino acids: CASSYDARGSGNTIYF.

The rearrangement uses TRBV6-1 and TRBJ1-5, with D possibly TRBD1 on 5 matching bases. This CDR3 contains 15 residues. CDR1 is MNHNS and CDR2 is SASEGT in the germline V gene. V lost 2 bases to trimming and J lost 4 bases, with 12 bases between them. CDR3 in amino acids: CASSEQGLRNQPQHF. The CDR3 coding sequence is TGTGCCAGCAGTGAACAGGGTCTGCGGAATCAGCCCCAGCATTTT.

V gene TRBV6-5 combines with J gene TRBJ1-2, with D perhaps matching TRBD1 (6 bases). Germline values: CDR1 MNHEY, CDR2 SVGAGI. The V end was cut by 0 bases, the J end by 6 bases, with 11 bases between. The CDR3 sequence is 14 residues long. The chain's CDR3 is CASSYSTPGDGYTF. The CDR3 DNA is TGTGCCAGCAGTTACTCAACCCCAGGGGATGGCTACACCTTC.